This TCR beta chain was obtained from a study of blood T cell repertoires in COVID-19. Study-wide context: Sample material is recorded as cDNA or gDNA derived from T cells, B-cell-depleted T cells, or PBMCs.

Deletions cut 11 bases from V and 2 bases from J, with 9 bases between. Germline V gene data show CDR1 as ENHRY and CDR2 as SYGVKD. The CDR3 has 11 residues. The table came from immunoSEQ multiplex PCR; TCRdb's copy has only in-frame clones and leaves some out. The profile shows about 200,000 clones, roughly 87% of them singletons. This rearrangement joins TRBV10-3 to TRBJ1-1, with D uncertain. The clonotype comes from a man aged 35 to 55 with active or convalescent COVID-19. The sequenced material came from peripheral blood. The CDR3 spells CACGLNTEAFF. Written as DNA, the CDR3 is TGTGCCTGCGGCCTAAACACTGAAGCTTTCTTT.